The text below deals with one T cell receptor (beta chain). J was trimmed by 4 bases and V by 6 bases; bases with no gene match: 10. This CDR3 spans 15 amino acids. CDR1 and CDR2 from the germline V gene are SNHLY and FYNNEI. These data originate in a study of blood T cell repertoires in COVID-19. Study at large: Samples of COVID-19 (acute and convalescent) were obtained from the United States, Italy and Spain. Sample material is recorded as cDNA or gDNA derived from T cells, B-cell-depleted T cells, or PBMCs.

In the original workflow: It was from reference gene primer amplification that nucleated cell counts were estimated. TCRdb's copy holds only in-frame clones and misses some; the assay was immunoSEQ multiplex PCR. That table supplies the V and J calls and clone size; D and trimming were determined from the DNA. Here the sample spans approximately 260,000 clones, roughly 80% being singletons. The V call is TRBV2, the J call TRBJ1-1; 8 bases fit TRBD1. Material for sequencing was peripheral blood. This receptor was obtained from a man in his fifties or sixties who had recovered from COVID-19. CDR3 protein: CASRWQGAVGTEAFF. CDR3 in DNA: TGTGCCAGCAGATGGCAGGGGGCGGTCGGCACTGAAGCTTTCTTT.